Listed below are T cell receptor beta chains from one sample, sequenced in a study of OX40 agonist ivuxolimab in advanced cancers. The method was immunoSEQ multiplex PCR; TCRdb's version includes in-frame clones alone and lacks a portion of them. The sample lists more than 80,000 clones; approximately 94% were seen once. Sequenced material: CD4+ or CD8+ T cells sorted from blood, taken in a trial of the OX40 agonist ivuxolimab. Receptors originate from an adult with an advanced solid tumor such as melanoma, head and neck, liver or kidney cancer. CDR3s include the opening cysteine and the closing phenylalanine or tryptophan. D genes are given only for firm matches. Expanded clones get a size class; other rows say once, few or many, or leave the size out.

J: TRBJ2-7; D: TRBD1; size: .; V: TRBV13; DNA: TGTGCCAGCAGCGCGGACAGGGTCACCTACGAGCAGTACTTC; CDR3: CASSADRVTYEQYF
J: TRBJ1-1; D: .; size: .; V: TRBV7-3; DNA: TGTGCCAGCAGCTTAGTCGCAGGGGCGACGAACACTGAAGCTTTCTTT; CDR3: CASSLVAGATNTEAFF
J: TRBJ1-1; D: .; size: few; V: TRBV13; DNA: TGTGCCAGCAGCTTGGAGGGGCAGGCGAACACTGAAGCTTTCTTT; CDR3: CASSLEGQANTEAFF
J: TRBJ2-6; D: .; size: .; V: TRBV5-8; DNA: TGTGCCACTCGCGGGGGACAGACCTCTGGGGCCAACGTCCTGACTTTC; CDR3: CATRGGQTSGANVLTF
J: TRBJ2-1; D: .; size: .; V: TRBV6-6; DNA: TGTGCCAGCAGTTACTCCTCCCTTAACAATGAGCAGTTCTTC; CDR3: CASSYSSLNNEQFF
J: TRBJ1-1; D: TRBD1; size: .; V: TRBV11-2; DNA: TGTGCCAGCAGCGCCGCACAGGGGGTGATCACTGAAGCTTTCTTT; CDR3: CASSAAQGVITEAFF
J: TRBJ1-5; D: .; size: .; V: TRBV19; DNA: TGTGCCAGTAGTATTCCCAGAGGGGGTTTAAGTCAGCCCCAGCATTTT; CDR3: CASSIPRGGLSQPQHF
J: TRBJ2-5; D: TRBD1; size: .; V: TRBV7-9; DNA: TGTGCCAGCAGCATCTATGACAGGGGAGAGACCCAGTACTTC; CDR3: CASSIYDRGETQYF
J: TRBJ1-2; D: .; size: .; V: TRBV6-5; DNA: TGTGCCAGCAGTTATCTCGCAGGGCCCCTCTATGGCTACACCTTC; CDR3: CASSYLAGPLYGYTF
J: TRBJ2-1; D: TRBD2; size: .; V: TRBV29-1; DNA: TGCAGCGTTCCGAGCGGGAGACCTCCATATTACGAGCAGTTCTTC; CDR3: CSVPSGRPPYYEQFF
J: TRBJ1-1; D: .; size: medium-sized; V: TRBV4-1; DNA: TGCGCCAGCAGCCCTCGCGAAATGAGGGAGACTGAAGCTTTCTTT; CDR3: CASSPREMRETEAFF
J: TRBJ2-5; D: TRBD2; size: .; V: TRBV4-1; DNA: TGCGCCAGCAGCCAAGATCCAATCTTAGCGGGGAAAAAGCAAGAGACCCAGTACTTC; CDR3: CASSQDPILAGKKQETQYF
J: TRBJ2-3; D: .; size: .; V: TRBV28; DNA: TGTGCCAGCAGTCCCAATTACCTCACAGATACGCAGTATTTT; CDR3: CASSPNYLTDTQYF
J: TRBJ1-2; D: .; size: .; V: TRBV4-1; DNA: TGCGCCAGCAGCCAAGTACCTGGGGACCTCGATGGCTACACCTTC; CDR3: CASSQVPGDLDGYTF
J: TRBJ1-1; D: .; size: .; V: TRBV13; DNA: TGTGCCAGCAGCTACAGCCCCACGCGAAACACTGAAGCTTTCTTT; CDR3: CASSYSPTRNTEAFF
J: TRBJ2-2; D: TRBD2; size: .; V: TRBV9; DNA: TGTGCCAGCAGCGTATATAAAGCGGGAACGAGGAACACCGGGGAGCTGTTTTTT; CDR3: CASSVYKAGTRNTGELFF
J: TRBJ1-4; D: TRBD1; size: .; V: TRBV5-5; DNA: TGTGCCAGCAGCCTCCTCGGACAGGGGATTGAAAAACTGTTTTTT; CDR3: CASSLLGQGIEKLFF
J: TRBJ1-5; D: .; size: .; V: TRBV7-8; DNA: TGTGCCAGCAGCTTAGGGGCGAGTAATCAGCCCCAGCATTTT; CDR3: CASSLGASNQPQHF
J: TRBJ2-7; D: TRBD1; size: .; V: TRBV5-5; DNA: TGTGCCAGCAGAGTGGGGACAGGGCAGTTGAACGAGCAGTACTTC; CDR3: CASRVGTGQLNEQYF
J: TRBJ2-3; D: .; size: .; V: TRBV11-2; DNA: TGTGCCAGCAGCCTGGGGCCGCAGGGGATAGATACGCAGTATTTT; CDR3: CASSLGPQGIDTQYF
J: TRBJ2-3; D: TRBD1; size: .; V: TRBV6-5; DNA: TGTGCCAGCAGCCGGTACAGGGGTGATACGCAGTATTTT; CDR3: CASSRYRGDTQYF
J: TRBJ2-3; D: .; size: .; V: TRBV5-6; DNA: TGTGCCAGCAGTTTCGGGTCCTTTAGCACAGATACGCAGTATTTT; CDR3: CASSFGSFSTDTQYF
J: TRBJ1-2; D: .; size: .; V: TRBV4-1; DNA: TGCGCCAGCAGCCAAGATCCCATAAGCTATGGCTACACCTTC; CDR3: CASSQDPISYGYTF
J: TRBJ2-5; D: .; size: .; V: TRBV5-6; DNA: TGTGCCAGCAGCTTTGGATTGGGGACCCAGTACTTC; CDR3: CASSFGLGTQYF
J: TRBJ2-5; D: .; size: .; V: TRBV18; DNA: TGTGCCAGCTCACCACGCCAGAACTCTTACCTACAAGAGACCCAGTACTTC; CDR3: CASSPRQNSYLQETQYF
J: TRBJ2-1; D: TRBD1; size: .; V: TRBV19; DNA: TGTGCCAGTAGCCGAGGGACAGGGGGTGTTAATGAGCAGTTCTTC; CDR3: CASSRGTGGVNEQFF
J: TRBJ1-3; D: .; size: .; V: TRBV21-1; DNA: TGTGCCAGCAGCAAAGGTCTGGGAGGGAAGAGAAACACCATATATTTT; CDR3: CASSKGLGGKRNTIYF
J: TRBJ1-1; D: TRBD1; size: once; V: TRBV7-2; DNA: TGTGCCAGCAGCTTAAGTGCCTTAGGGGGCAGGGAACTTTACACTGAAGCTTTCTTT; CDR3: CASSLSALGGRELYTEAFF
J: TRBJ1-1; D: .; size: .; V: TRBV6-6; DNA: TGTGCCAGCAGTCTACGGGGGAATAAGAACACTGAAGCTTTCTTT; CDR3: CASSLRGNKNTEAFF
J: TRBJ2-3; D: .; size: once; V: TRBV15; DNA: TGTGCCACCAGCCGCACCAACGTGGATACGCAGTATTTT; CDR3: CATSRTNVDTQYF
J: TRBJ2-1; D: .; size: .; V: TRBV5-8; DNA: TGTGCCAGCAGCTTGGGGGGGGCCAATGAGCAGTTCTTC; CDR3: CASSLGGANEQFF
J: TRBJ1-2; D: .; size: .; V: TRBV9; DNA: TGTGCCAGCAGCCCCCACTCGACAAAAGGCTACACCTTC; CDR3: CASSPHSTKGYTF
J: TRBJ1-1; D: TRBD1; size: once; V: TRBV2; DNA: TGTGCCAGCACCCCCGGGACAGGGTTAGCTTTCTTT; CDR3: CASTPGTGLAFF
J: TRBJ1-1; D: .; size: .; V: TRBV29-1; DNA: TGCAGCGTCGCACAAGGGAACACTGAAGCTTTCTTT; CDR3: CSVAQGNTEAFF
J: TRBJ1-5; D: .; size: .; V: TRBV19; DNA: TGTGCCAGTAGTATGCGGAGGGGATATAGCAATCAGCCCCAGCATTTT; CDR3: CASSMRRGYSNQPQHF
J: TRBJ1-2; D: TRBD1; size: .; V: TRBV6-6; DNA: TGTGCCAGCAGGATCCGGGACAGGGCCTATGGCTACACCTTC; CDR3: CASRIRDRAYGYTF
J: TRBJ1-1; D: TRBD1; size: once; V: TRBV19; DNA: TGTGCCAGTAGTATCTGGACAGGGCAGAACACTGAAGCTTTCTTT; CDR3: CASSIWTGQNTEAFF
J: TRBJ2-5; D: TRBD2; size: .; V: TRBV4-1; DNA: TGCGCCAGCAGCCGAGCCGGGACTAGAGGGGAGACCCAGTACTTC; CDR3: CASSRAGTRGETQYF
J: TRBJ1-1; D: .; size: once; V: TRBV5-1; DNA: TGCGCCAGCAGCTTGGCGGGGAACACTGAAGCTTTCTTT; CDR3: CASSLAGNTEAFF
J: TRBJ2-7; D: TRBD1; size: .; V: TRBV7-9; DNA: TGTGCCAGCAGCTTCGGACAGGTCGGCGAGCAGTACTTC; CDR3: CASSFGQVGEQYF
J: TRBJ2-3; D: .; size: .; V: TRBV11-2; DNA: TGTGCCAGCACCCGACCGGGGTTCACAGATACGCAGTATTTT; CDR3: CASTRPGFTDTQYF
J: TRBJ1-5; D: TRBD1; size: .; V: TRBV27; DNA: TGTGCCAGCAGTTTATTAGGCTCCGGGACAGGCAATCAGCCCCAGCATTTT; CDR3: CASSLLGSGTGNQPQHF
J: TRBJ2-4; D: .; size: .; V: TRBV2; DNA: TGTGCCAGCAGTGCCGGACCGCGACAGTACTTC; CDR3: CASSAGPRQYF
J: TRBJ1-2; D: .; size: .; V: TRBV5-6; DNA: TGTGCCAGCAGCCCCGACAGAGGGTATGGCTACACCTTC; CDR3: CASSPDRGYGYTF
J: TRBJ1-2; D: .; size: .; V: TRBV5-5; DNA: TGTGCCAGCAGAGGGTCTTTTCATGGCTACACCTTC; CDR3: CASRGSFHGYTF
J: TRBJ2-5; D: .; size: once; V: TRBV29-1; DNA: TGCAGCGCCTTAGACAGGCAAGAGACCCAGTACTTC; CDR3: CSALDRQETQYF
J: TRBJ2-1; D: .; size: .; V: TRBV19; DNA: TGTGCCAGTAGTCGCGGTAGCGTTATCTCCTACAATGAGCAGTTCTTC; CDR3: CASSRGSVISYNEQFF
J: TRBJ1-1; D: TRBD1; size: .; V: TRBV6-6; DNA: TGTGCCAGCAGTTCCGACAGGGTATGGATGAACACTGAAGCTTTCTTT; CDR3: CASSSDRVWMNTEAFF
J: TRBJ1-6; D: .; size: once; V: TRBV5-1; DNA: TGCGCCAGCAGCCGAGGGGATAATTCACCCCTCCACTTT; CDR3: CASSRGDNSPLHF
J: TRBJ1-5; D: TRBD1; size: .; V: TRBV27; DNA: TGTGCCAGCAGTTACAGACAGGGAAGCAATCAGCCCCAGCATTTT; CDR3: CASSYRQGSNQPQHF
J: TRBJ2-5; D: .; size: .; V: TRBV6-5; DNA: TGTGCCAGCAGTTACAGGGGGGCTGGAGAGACCCAGTACTTC; CDR3: CASSYRGAGETQYF
J: TRBJ2-5; D: .; size: once; V: TRBV4-1; DNA: TGCGCCAGCAGCCAAGATGGAACAGGGAAAGAGACCCAGTACTTC; CDR3: CASSQDGTGKETQYF
J: TRBJ1-1; D: TRBD1; size: .; V: TRBV4-3; DNA: TGCGCCAGCAGCCGCCACAGGGGATCACCTGAAGCTTTCTTT; CDR3: CASSRHRGSPEAFF
J: TRBJ2-5; D: .; size: .; V: TRBV27; DNA: TGTGCCAGCAGTTCCTACCCGGGACGGAAGGAAGAGACCCAGTACTTC; CDR3: CASSSYPGRKEETQYF
J: TRBJ2-7; D: TRBD2; size: .; V: TRBV14; DNA: TGTGCCAGCAGCCAGGGACTAGCAGAGTACGAGCAGTACTTC; CDR3: CASSQGLAEYEQYF
J: TRBJ1-6; D: .; size: .; V: TRBV6-1; DNA: TGTGCCAGCAGTGTGGGGGCCTCCTATAATTCACCCCTCCACTTT; CDR3: CASSVGASYNSPLHF
J: TRBJ1-1; D: .; size: .; V: TRBV27; DNA: TGTGCCAGCAGCTCACAGGTACGAGCCAATGAAGCTTTCTTT; CDR3: CASSSQVRANEAFF
J: TRBJ1-2; D: .; size: .; V: TRBV7-3; DNA: TGTGCCAGCAGCTTAGTCGGGGGAAACTATGGCTACACCTTC; CDR3: CASSLVGGNYGYTF
J: TRBJ2-7; D: TRBD1; size: once; V: TRBV29-1; DNA: TGCAGCGTTGAACTTACAGGGGACTACGAGCAGTACTTC; CDR3: CSVELTGDYEQYF
J: TRBJ2-3; D: TRBD2; size: .; V: TRBV19; DNA: TGTGCCAGTAGTTGGACTAGCGGGGGCCTCACAGATACGCAGTATTTT; CDR3: CASSWTSGGLTDTQYF